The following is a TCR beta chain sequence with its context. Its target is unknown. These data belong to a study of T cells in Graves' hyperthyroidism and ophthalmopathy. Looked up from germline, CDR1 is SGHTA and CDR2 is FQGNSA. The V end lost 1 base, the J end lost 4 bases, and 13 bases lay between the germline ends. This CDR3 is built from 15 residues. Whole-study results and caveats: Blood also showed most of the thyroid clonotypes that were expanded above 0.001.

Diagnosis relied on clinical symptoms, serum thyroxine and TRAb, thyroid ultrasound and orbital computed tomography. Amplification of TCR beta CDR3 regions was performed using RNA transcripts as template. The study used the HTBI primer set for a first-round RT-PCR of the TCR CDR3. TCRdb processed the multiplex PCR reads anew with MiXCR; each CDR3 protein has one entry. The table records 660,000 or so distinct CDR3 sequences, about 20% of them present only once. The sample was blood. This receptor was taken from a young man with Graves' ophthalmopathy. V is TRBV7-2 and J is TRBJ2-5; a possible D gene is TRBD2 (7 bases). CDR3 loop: CASSLGGGGRETQYF. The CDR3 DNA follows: TGTGCCAGCAGCTTAGGGGGAGGGGGGCGAGAGACCCAGTACTTC.